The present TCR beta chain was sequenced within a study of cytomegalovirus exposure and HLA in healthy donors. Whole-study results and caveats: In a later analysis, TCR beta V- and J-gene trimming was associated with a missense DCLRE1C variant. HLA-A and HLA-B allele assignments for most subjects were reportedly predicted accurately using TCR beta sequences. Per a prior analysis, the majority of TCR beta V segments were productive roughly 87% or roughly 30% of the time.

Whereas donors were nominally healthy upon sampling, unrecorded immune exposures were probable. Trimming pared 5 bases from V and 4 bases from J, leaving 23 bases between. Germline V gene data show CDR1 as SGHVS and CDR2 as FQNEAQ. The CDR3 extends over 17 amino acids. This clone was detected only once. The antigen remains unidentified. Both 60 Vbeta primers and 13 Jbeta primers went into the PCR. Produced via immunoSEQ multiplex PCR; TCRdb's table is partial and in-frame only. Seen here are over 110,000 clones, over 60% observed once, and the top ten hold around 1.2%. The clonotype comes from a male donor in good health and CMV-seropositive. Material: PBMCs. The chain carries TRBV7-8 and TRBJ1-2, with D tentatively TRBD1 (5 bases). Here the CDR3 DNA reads TGTGCCAGCAGCCCTCGGACATACGGTACCTCTACCTATGGCTACACCTTC. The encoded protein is CASSPRTYGTSTYGYTF.